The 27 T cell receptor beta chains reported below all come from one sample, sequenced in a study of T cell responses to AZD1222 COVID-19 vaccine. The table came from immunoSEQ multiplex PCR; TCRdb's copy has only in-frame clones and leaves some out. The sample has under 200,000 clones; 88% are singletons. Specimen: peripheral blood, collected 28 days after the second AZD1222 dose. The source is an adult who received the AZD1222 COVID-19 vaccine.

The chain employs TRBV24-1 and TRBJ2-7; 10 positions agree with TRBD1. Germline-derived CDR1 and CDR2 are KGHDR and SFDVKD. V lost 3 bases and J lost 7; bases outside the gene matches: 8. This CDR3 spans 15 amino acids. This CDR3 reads CATSDTGQGFGEQYF. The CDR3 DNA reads TGTGCCACCAGTGATACGGGACAGGGGTTCGGTGAGCAGTACTTC.

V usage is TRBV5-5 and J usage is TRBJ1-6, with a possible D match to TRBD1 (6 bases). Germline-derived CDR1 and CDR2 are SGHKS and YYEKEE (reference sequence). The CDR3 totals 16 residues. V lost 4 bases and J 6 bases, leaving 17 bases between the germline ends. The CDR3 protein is CASSLTGHQSNSPLHF. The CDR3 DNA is TGTGCCAGCAGCCTGACGGGACACCAGTCTAATTCACCCCTCCACTTT. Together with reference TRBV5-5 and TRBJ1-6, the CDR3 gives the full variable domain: DAGVTQSPTHLIKTRGQQVTLRCSPISGHKSVSWYQQVLGQGPQFIFQYYEKEERGRGNFPDRFSARQFPNYSSELNVNALLLGDSALYLCASSLTGHQSNSPLHFGNGTRLTVT.

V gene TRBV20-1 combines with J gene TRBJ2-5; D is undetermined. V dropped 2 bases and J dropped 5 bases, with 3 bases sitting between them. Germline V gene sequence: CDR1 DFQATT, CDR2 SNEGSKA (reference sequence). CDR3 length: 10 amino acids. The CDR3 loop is CSARFETQYF. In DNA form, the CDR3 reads TGCAGTGCTAGATTCGAGACCCAGTACTTC.

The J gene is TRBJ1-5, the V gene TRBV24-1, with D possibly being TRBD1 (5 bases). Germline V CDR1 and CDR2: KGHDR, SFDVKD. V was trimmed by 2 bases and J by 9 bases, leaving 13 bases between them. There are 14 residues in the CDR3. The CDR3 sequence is CATSDSGRERPQHF. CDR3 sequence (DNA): TGTGCCACCAGTGATTCTGGCAGGGAACGGCCCCAGCATTTT.

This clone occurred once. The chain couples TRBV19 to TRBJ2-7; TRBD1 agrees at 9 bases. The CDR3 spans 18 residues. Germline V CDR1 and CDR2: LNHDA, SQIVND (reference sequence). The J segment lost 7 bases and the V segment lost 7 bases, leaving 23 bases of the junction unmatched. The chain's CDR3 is CASTPGTGWQNGRREQYF. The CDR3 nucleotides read TGTGCCAGTACCCCCGGGACAGGGTGGCAGAACGGGAGGAGGGAGCAGTACTTC.

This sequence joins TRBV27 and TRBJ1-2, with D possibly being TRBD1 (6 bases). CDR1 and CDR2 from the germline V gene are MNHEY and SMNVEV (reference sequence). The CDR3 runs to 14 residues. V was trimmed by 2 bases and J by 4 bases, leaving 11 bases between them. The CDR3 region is CASSLRGGSYGYTF. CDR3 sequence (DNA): TGTGCCAGCAGTTTAAGAGGGGGGAGCTATGGCTACACCTTC.

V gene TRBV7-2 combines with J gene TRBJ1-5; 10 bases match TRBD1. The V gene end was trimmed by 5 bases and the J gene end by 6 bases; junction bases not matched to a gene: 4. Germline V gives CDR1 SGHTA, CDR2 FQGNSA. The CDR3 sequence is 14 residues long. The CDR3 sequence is CASSLDRGAQPQHF. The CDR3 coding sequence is TGTGCCAGCAGCCTGGACAGGGGGGCTCAGCCCCAGCATTTT.

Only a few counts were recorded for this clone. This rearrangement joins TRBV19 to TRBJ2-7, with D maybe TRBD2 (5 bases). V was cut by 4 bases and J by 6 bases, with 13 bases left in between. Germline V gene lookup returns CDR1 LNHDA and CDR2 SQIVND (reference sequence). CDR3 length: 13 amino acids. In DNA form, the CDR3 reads TGTGCCAGTAGTAAGGGAGTACGGGCCGAGCAGTACTTC. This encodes CASSKGVRAEQYF. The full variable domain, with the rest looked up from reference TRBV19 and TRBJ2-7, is DGGITQSPKYLFRKEGQNVTLSCEQNLNHDAMYWYRQDPGQGLRLIYYSQIVNDFQKGDIAEGYSVSREKKESFPLTVTSAQKNPTAFYLCASSKGVRAEQYFGPGTRLTVT.

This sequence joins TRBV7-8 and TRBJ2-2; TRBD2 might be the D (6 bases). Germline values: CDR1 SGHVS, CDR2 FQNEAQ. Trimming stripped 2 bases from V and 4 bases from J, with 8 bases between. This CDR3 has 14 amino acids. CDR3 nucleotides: TGTGCCAGCAGCTTACGGGGGTTCACCGGGGAGCTGTTTTTT. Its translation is CASSLRGFTGELFF. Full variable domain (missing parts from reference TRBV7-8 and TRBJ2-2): GAGVSQSPRYKVAKRGQDVALRCDPISGHVSLFWYQQALGQGPEFLTYFQNEAQLDKSGLPSDRFFAERPEGSVSTLKIQRTQQEDSAVYLCASSLRGFTGELFFGEGSRLTVL.

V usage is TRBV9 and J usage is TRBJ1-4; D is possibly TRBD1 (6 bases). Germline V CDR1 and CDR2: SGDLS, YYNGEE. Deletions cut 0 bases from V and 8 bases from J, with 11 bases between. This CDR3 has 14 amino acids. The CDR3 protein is CASSVGGANEKLFF. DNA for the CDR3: TGTGCCAGCAGCGTAGGGGGGGCAAACGAAAAACTGTTTTTT.

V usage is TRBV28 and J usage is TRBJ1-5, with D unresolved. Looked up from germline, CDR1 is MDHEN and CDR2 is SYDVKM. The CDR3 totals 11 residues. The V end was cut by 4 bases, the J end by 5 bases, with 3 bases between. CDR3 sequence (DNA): TGTGCCAGCAGTTCTGATCAGCCCCAGCATTTT. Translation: CASSSDQPQHF.

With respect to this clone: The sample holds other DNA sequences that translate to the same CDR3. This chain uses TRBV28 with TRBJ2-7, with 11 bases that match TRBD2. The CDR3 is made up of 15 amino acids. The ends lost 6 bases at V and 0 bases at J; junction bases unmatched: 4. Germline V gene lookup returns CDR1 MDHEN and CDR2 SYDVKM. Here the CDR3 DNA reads TGTGCCAGCAGCCCTGGGACTAGCGGCTCCTACGAGCAGTACTTC. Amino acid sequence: CASSPGTSGSYEQYF. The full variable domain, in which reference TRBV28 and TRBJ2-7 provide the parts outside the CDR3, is DVKVTQSSRYLVKRTGEKVFLECVQDMDHENMFWYRQDPGLGLRLIYFSYDVKMKEKGDIPEGYSVSREKKERFSLILESASTNQTSMYLCASSPGTSGSYEQYFGPGTRLTVT.

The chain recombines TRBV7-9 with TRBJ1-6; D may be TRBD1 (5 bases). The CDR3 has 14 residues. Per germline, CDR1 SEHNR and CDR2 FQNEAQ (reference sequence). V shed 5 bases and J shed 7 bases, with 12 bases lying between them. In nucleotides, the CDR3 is TGTGCCAGCAGCCTATTCAGGGACAATTCACCCCTCCACTTT. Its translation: CASSLFRDNSPLHF.

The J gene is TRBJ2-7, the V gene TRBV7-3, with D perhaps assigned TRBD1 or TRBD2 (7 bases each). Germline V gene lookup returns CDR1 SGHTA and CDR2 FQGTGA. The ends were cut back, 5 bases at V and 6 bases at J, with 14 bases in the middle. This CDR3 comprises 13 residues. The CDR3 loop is CASSPDREGEQYF. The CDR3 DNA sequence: TGTGCCAGCAGCCCCGACAGGGAGGGCGAGCAGTACTTC.

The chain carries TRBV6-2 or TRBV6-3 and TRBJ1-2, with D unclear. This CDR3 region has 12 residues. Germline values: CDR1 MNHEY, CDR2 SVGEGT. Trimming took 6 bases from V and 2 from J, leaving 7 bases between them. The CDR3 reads CASSPSNYGYTF. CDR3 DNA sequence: TGTGCCAGCAGCCCCTCGAACTATGGCTACACCTTC.

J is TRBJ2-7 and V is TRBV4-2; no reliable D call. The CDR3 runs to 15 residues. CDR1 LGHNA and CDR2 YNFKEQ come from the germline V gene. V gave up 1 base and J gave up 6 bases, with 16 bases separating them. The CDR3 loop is CASSQVSDSPSEQYF. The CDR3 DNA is TGTGCCAGCAGCCAAGTTTCGGATTCTCCCTCCGAGCAGTACTTC.

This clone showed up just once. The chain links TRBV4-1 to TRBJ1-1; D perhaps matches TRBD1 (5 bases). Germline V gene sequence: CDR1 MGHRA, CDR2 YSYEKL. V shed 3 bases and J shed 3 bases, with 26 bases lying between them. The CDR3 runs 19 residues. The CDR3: CASSQAPTGVGRTDTEAFF. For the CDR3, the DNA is TGCGCCAGCAGCCAGGCACCTACGGGGGTCGGGAGAACGGACACTGAAGCTTTCTTT.

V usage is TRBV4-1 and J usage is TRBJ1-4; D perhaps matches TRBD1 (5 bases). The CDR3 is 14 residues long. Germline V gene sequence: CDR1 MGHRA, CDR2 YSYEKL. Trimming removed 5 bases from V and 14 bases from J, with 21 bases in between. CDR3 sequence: CASSGREFGAGLFF. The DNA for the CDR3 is TGCGCCAGCAGCGGCCGGGAGTTCGGTGCAGGGCTGTTTTTT.

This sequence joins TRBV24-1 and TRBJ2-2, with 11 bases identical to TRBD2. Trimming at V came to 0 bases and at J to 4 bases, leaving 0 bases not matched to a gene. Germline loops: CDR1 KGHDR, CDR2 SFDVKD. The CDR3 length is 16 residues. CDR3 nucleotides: TGTGCCACCAGTGATTTGACTAGCGGGAGCACCGGGGAGCTGTTTTTT. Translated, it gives CATSDLTSGSTGELFF.

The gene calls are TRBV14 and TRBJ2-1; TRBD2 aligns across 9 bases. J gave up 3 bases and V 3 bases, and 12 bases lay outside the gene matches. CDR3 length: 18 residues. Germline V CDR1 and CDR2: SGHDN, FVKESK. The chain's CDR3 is CASSHGTSGWEGYNEQFF. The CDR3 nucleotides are TGTGCCAGCAGCCACGGAACTAGCGGGTGGGAGGGCTACAATGAGCAGTTCTTC.

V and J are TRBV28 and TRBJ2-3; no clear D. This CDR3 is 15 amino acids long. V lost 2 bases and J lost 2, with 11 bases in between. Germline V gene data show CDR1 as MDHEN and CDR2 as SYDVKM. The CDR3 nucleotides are TGTGCCAGCAGTTTACAAGGGTCACACACAGATACGCAGTATTTT. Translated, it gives CASSLQGSHTDTQYF.

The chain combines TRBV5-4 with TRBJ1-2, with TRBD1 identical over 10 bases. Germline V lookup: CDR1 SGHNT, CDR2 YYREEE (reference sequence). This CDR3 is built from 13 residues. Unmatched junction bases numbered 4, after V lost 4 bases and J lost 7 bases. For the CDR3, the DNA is TGTGCCAGCAGCCTCGACAGGGGGCCTGGCTACACCTTC. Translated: CASSLDRGPGYTF.

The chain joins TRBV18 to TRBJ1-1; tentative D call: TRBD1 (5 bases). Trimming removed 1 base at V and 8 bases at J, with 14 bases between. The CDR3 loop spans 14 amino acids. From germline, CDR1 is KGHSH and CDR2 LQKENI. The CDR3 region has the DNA TGTGCCAGCTCACCACGCTTAACCAAGGGGGAAGCTTTCTTT. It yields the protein CASSPRLTKGEAFF.

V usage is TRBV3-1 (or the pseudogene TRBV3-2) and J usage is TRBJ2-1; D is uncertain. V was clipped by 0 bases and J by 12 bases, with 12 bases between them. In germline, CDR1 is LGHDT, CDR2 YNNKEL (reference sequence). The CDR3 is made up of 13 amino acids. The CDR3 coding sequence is TGTGCCAGCAGCCAAGATTGGCCGGCCACGCAGTTCTTC. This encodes CASSQDWPATQFF.

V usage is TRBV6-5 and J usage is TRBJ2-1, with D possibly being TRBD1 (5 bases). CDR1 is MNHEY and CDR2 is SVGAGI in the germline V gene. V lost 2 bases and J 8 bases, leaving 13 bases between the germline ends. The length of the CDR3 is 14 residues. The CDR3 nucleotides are TGTGCCAGCAGTTACATGAGGCAGGGCCATGAGCAGTTCTTC. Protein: CASSYMRQGHEQFF.

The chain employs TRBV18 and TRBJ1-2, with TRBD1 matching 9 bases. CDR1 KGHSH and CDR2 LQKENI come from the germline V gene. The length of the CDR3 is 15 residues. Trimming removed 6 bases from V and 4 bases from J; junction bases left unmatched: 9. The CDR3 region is CASSLTGGRGYGYTF. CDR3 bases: TGTGCCAGCTCTCTTACAGGGGGCAGAGGCTATGGCTACACCTTC.

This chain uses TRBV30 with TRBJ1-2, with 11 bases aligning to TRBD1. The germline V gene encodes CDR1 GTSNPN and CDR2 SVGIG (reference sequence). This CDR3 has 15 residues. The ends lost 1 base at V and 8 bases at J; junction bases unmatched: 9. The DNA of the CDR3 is TGTGCCTGGAGTGGTAACCGGGACAGGGGGGGCGGCTACACCTTC. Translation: CAWSGNRDRGGGYTF.